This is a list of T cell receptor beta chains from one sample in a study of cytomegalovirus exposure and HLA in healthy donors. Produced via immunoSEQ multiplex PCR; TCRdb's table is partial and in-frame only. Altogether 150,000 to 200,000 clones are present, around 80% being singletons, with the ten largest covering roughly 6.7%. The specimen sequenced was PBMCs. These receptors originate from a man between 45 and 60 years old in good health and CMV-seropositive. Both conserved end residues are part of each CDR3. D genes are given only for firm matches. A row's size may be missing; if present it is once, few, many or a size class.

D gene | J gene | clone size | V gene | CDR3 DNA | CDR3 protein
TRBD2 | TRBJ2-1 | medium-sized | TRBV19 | TGTGCCAGTAAGCCTAGCGGTTACAATGAGCAGTTCTTC | CASKPSGYNEQFF
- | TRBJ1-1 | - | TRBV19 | TGTGCCAGTAGTCCCCGGGGGGGAACTGAAGCTTTCTTT | CASSPRGGTEAFF
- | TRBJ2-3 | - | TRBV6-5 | TGTGCCAGCAGTTACCTGAGGTCCACAGATACGCAGTATTTT | CASSYLRSTDTQYF
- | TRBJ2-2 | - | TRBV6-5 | TGTGCCAGCAGTTACGACAGGGACTTAGACACCGGGGAGCTGTTTTTT | CASSYDRDLDTGELFF
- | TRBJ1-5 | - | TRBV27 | TGTGCCAGCAGTTTGAAGGCCCGGGGGAGCAATCAGCCCCAGCATTTT | CASSLKARGSNQPQHF
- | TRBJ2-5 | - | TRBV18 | TGTGCCAGCTCCCCCGGGCAGGGAGAGACCCAGTACTTC | CASSPGQGETQYF
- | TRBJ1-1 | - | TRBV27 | TGTGCCAGCAGTTTAAAGGGGGGGACTGAAGCTTTCTTT | CASSLKGGTEAFF
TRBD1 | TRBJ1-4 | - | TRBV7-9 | TGTGCCAGCAGCCTAGAAGGACAGGGGACGGGTGAAAAACTGTTTTTT | CASSLEGQGTGEKLFF
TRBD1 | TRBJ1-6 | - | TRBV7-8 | TGTGCCAGCAGCTTAGATCAGGGGGCAGTGGGATCACCCCTCCACTTT | CASSLDQGAVGSPLHF
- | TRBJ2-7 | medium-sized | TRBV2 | TGTGCCACCATAAAGGACATTACCTACGAGCAGTACTTC | CATIKDITYEQYF
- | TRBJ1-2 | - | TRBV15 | TGTGCCACCAGCAGAGGTGGAGGGGAACCCTATGGCTACACCTTC | CATSRGGGEPYGYTF
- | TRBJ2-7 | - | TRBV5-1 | TGCGCCAGCAGCTTGGTCAGGGGAGATACCTACGAGCAGTACTTC | CASSLVRGDTYEQYF
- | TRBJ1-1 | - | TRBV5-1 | TGCGCCAGCAGCTTGGAAACAGTGTATGACGGTGAAGCTTTCTTT | CASSLETVYDGEAFF
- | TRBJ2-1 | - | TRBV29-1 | TGCAGCGTCGGCGAATCCGGGAACCCTTACAATGAGCAGTTCTTC | CSVGESGNPYNEQFF
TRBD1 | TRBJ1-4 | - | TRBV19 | TGTGCCAGTAGTTCAGCCGGGACAGGGAATGAAAAACTGTTTTTT | CASSSAGTGNEKLFF
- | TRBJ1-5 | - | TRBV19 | TGTGCCAGTAGTATAGTAAACCAGGGGCCGAGCAATCAGCCCCAGCATTTT | CASSIVNQGPSNQPQHF
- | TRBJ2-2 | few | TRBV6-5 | TGTGCCAGCAGTTACTCGGGCAGGGGACGGACCGGGGAGCTGTTTTTT | CASSYSGRGRTGELFF
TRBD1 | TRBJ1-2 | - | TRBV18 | TGTGCCAGCTCACTCACGGACAGGGGGCTGACAAACTATGGCTACACCTTC | CASSLTDRGLTNYGYTF
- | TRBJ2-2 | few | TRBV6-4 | TGTGCCAGCCGGAGGCTTAACACCGGGGAGCTGTTTTTT | CASRRLNTGELFF
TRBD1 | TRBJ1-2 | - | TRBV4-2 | TGTGCCAGCAGCCCGACAGGGGGGGACTATGGCTACACCTTC | CASSPTGGDYGYTF
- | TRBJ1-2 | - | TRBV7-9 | TGTGCCAGCAGCCGACTTTGGACTCGCATAGGATATGGCTACACCTTC | CASSRLWTRIGYGYTF
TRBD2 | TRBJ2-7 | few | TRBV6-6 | TGTGCCAGCAGTCCCTCGGGGGGCTCCTACGAGCAGTACTTC | CASSPSGGSYEQYF
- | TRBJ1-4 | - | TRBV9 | TGTGCCAGCAGCGTAGACAGGGTCGGCGAAAAACTGTTTTTT | CASSVDRVGEKLFF
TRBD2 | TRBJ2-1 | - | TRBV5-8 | TGTGCCAGCAGCCGTTGGACTAGCGGGGGTGGCGGTGAGCAGTTCTTC | CASSRWTSGGGGEQFF
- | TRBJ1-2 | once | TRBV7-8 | TGTGCCAGCAGCTTAGAAGGGACAAATGGCTACACCTTC | CASSLEGTNGYTF
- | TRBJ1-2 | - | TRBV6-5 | TGTGCCAGCAGTCCCATAGGGGGGGGTTACTATGGCTACACCTTC | CASSPIGGGYYGYTF
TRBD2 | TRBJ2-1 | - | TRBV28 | TGTGCCAGCAGTGGCCCGCGCGAAAATAGCGGGAGAGGGTCCTACAATGAGCAGTTCTTC | CASSGPRENSGRGSYNEQFF
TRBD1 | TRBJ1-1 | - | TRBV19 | TGTGCCAGCGACTCCAGGGGGCCTGAAGCTTTCTTT | CASDSRGPEAFF
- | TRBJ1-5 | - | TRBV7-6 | TGTGCCAGCAGCTTAAGCGGCTGGGAGCCCCAGCATTTT | CASSLSGWEPQHF
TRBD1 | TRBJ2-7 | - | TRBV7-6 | TGTGCCAGCAGCCCCTGGACAGGGCCCGGCTACGAGCAGTACTTC | CASSPWTGPGYEQYF
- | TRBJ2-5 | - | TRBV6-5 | TGTGCCAGCAGTTCCGAAGAGACCCAGTACTTC | CASSSEETQYF
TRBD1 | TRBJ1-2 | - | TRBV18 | TGTGCCAGCTCACCACGGGGGACAGGGGCAGATGGCTACACCTTC | CASSPRGTGADGYTF
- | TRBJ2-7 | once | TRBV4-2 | TGTGCCAGCAGCCAAGATTTCGCCAGCTACGAGCAGTACTTC | CASSQDFASYEQYF
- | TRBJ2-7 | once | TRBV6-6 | TGTGCCAGCAGTTACGCGGGACCCGACTTCTCCTACGAGCAGTACTTC | CASSYAGPDFSYEQYF
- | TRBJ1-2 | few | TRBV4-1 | TGCGCCAGCAGCCAAGATACAGGAAACTATGGCTACACCTTC | CASSQDTGNYGYTF
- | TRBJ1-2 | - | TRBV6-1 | TGTGCCAGCAGTAAAGACAGATATGGCTACACCTTC | CASSKDRYGYTF
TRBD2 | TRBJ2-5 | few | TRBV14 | TGTGCCAGCAGCCCTGCCGGGACTAGCCCAGGAGGGGGGAACTTC | CASSPAGTSPGGGNF
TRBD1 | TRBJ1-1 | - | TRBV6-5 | TGTGCCAGCAGCGGGGCCTCGACAGGGGCGGCTGAAGCTTTCTTT | CASSGASTGAAEAFF
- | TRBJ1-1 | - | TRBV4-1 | TGCGCCAGCAGCCAACGCACAATGAACACTGAAGCTTTCTTT | CASSQRTMNTEAFF
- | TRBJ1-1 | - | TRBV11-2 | TGTGCCAGCAGCATCCGCGGAGGGAACATGAACACTGAAGCTTTCTTT | CASSIRGGNMNTEAFF
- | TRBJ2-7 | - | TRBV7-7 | TGTGCCAGCAGCCCTTACTCAGGTTCCGAGCAGTACTTC | CASSPYSGSEQYF
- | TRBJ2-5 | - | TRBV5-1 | TGCGCCAGCAGCCCCGGACAGGGAGGGAGGCAAGAGACCCAGTACTTC | CASSPGQGGRQETQYF
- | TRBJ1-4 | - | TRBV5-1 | TGCGCCAGCAGCCGGTTAACCCCGGGGGGGGAAAAACTGTTTTTT | CASSRLTPGGEKLFF
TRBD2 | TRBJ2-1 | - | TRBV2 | TGTGCCAGCAGTGAAACTAGCGGGTTGAGCTCCTACAATGAGCAGTTCTTC | CASSETSGLSSYNEQFF
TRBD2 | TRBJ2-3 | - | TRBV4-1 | TGCGCCAGCAGCCTGTCTAGCGGGGGGGTGGATACGCAGTATTTT | CASSLSSGGVDTQYF
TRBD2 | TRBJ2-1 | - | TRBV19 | TGTGCCAGTAGTACGATTTGGGAGGGGACTAGTCGGCCCGCTGAGCAGTTCTTC | CASSTIWEGTSRPAEQFF
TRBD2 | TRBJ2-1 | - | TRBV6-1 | TGTGCCAGCAGTTCTAGCGGGAGCTACAATGAGCAGTTCTTC | CASSSSGSYNEQFF
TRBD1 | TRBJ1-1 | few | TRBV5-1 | TGCGCCAGCAGCTCCGGACAGGGGAACACTGAAGCTTTCTTT | CASSSGQGNTEAFF
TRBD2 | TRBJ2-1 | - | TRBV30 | TGTGCCTGGAGTCCCCCTGTAGCGGGAGGGATGAGGAATGAGCAGTTCTTC | CAWSPPVAGGMRNEQFF
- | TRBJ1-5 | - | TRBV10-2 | TGCGCCAGCAAAGGGGGTGGCACAAGCAATCAGCCCCAGCATTTT | CASKGGGTSNQPQHF
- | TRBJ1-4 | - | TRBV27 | TGTGCCAGCAGTTTATCGGGCGAAAAACTGTTTTTT | CASSLSGEKLFF
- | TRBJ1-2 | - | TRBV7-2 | TGTGCCAGCAGCTTGATATTGGTAGATGGCTACACCTTC | CASSLILVDGYTF
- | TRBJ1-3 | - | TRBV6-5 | TGTGCCAGCAGTGGATTACAGGGCTCTGGAAACACCATATATTTT | CASSGLQGSGNTIYF
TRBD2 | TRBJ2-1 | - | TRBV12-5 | TGTGCTAGTGGTTTGGGTCTAGCGGGAGTTGGGCAGTTCTTC | CASGLGLAGVGQFF
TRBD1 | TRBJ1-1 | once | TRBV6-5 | TGTGCCAGCAGAACCCGACAGGGGGGGAACACTGAAGCTTTCTTT | CASRTRQGGNTEAFF
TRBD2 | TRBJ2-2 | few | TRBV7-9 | TGTGCCAGCAGCATGCCTAGCGGGAAGTGGGACGGGGAGCTGTTTTTT | CASSMPSGKWDGELFF
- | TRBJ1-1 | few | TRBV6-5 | TGTGCCAGCAGCCCCCTACAACTAATGAACACTGAAGCTTTCTTT | CASSPLQLMNTEAFF